Following are 21 T cell receptor beta chains from one sample sequenced in a study of blood T cell repertoires in COVID-19. Only in-frame clones appear in the TCRdb table, and some are missing; sequencing was by immunoSEQ multiplex PCR. This table has roughly 120,000 clones, around 85% appearing once. Material: peripheral blood. These receptor sequences come from a woman of 80 years or more with COVID-19, enrolled during active disease.

The CDR3 loop reads CASSISPGGSYEQYF. Written as DNA, the CDR3 is TGTGCCAGTAGTATATCCCCAGGGGGCTCCTACGAGCAGTACTTC. The rearrangement links TRBV19 to TRBJ2-7; 7 positions match TRBD1. The CDR3 runs to 15 residues. Germline V gene data show CDR1 as LNHDA and CDR2 as SQIVND (reference sequence). Unmatched junction bases numbered 4, after V lost 2 bases and J lost 0 bases.

The chain links TRBV12-3 or TRBV12-4 to TRBJ2-7; 7 positions match TRBD1. The CDR3 is 12 amino acids. V shed 6 bases, J shed 2 bases, and the junction held 1 base outside the gene matches. The CDR3 spells CASRTGPYEQYF. For the CDR3, the DNA is TGTGCCAGCAGGACAGGGCCCTACGAGCAGTACTTC.

This sequence joins TRBV19 and TRBJ1-5; D gene ambiguous. The CDR3 has 15 residues. V was shortened by 3 bases and J by 3 bases, with 12 bases between the two germline ends. Germline values: CDR1 LNHDA, CDR2 SQIVND (reference sequence). CDR3 coding DNA: TGTGCCAGTAGTATCTACGAGGCGATCAATCAGCCCCAGCATTTT. It is translated as CASSIYEAINQPQHF.

This chain connects TRBV5-4 to TRBJ2-2; 8 bases agree with TRBD2. Losses at the gene ends were 4 bases for V and 6 bases for J; bases not matched to a gene: 8. CDR3 length: 15 residues. CDR1 and CDR2 (germline): SGHNT, YYREEE (reference sequence). The CDR3 bases are TGTGCCAGCAGCGATAGCGGGATGGCATCCGGGGAGCTGTTTTTT. As protein: CASSDSGMASGELFF.

The V gene is TRBV5-6, the J gene TRBJ2-7; no definite D call. This CDR3 contains 11 residues. Deletions cut 3 bases from V and 2 bases from J, with 3 bases between. Germline V gene data show CDR1 as SGHDT and CDR2 as YYEEEE. For the CDR3, the DNA is TGTGCCAGCAGCTCCGCCTACGAGCAGTACTTC. It is translated as CASSSAYEQYF.

This clone was seen only a few times. The chain couples TRBV3-1 (or the pseudogene TRBV3-2) to TRBJ1-6; 7 bases agree with TRBD1. J gave up 9 bases and V 0 bases, and 14 bases lay outside the gene matches. The CDR3 consists of 18 residues. From germline, CDR1 is LGHDT and CDR2 YNNKEL (reference sequence). CDR3 residues: CASSQDKRSGGFSSPLHF. The CDR3 DNA reads TGTGCCAGCAGCCAAGATAAGAGGTCAGGGGGGTTTAGTTCACCCCTCCACTTT.

V and J are TRBV4-2 and TRBJ2-7; D is perhaps TRBD2 (6 bases). CDR3 length: 16 residues. Trimming cost V 1 base and J 1 base, with 14 bases left between them. Germline values: CDR1 LGHNA, CDR2 YNFKEQ. The CDR3: CASSQGSGVGSYEQYF. CDR3 bases: TGTGCCAGCAGCCAAGGATCGGGGGTAGGGTCCTACGAGCAGTACTTC.

V gene TRBV10-3 combines with J gene TRBJ2-7, with a tentative D call TRBD2 (5 bases). Germline CDR1 reads ENHRY; CDR2 reads SYGVKD. CDR3 length equals 13 residues. V lost 4 bases and J 5 bases, leaving 12 bases between the germline ends. This CDR3 reads CAISGAAPDEQYF. The DNA of the CDR3 is TGTGCCATCAGTGGAGCGGCCCCCGACGAGCAGTACTTC.

This chain joins TRBV5-1 and TRBJ1-2, with D possibly matching TRBD1 (6 bases). The length of the CDR3 is 14 residues. The germline CDR1 and CDR2 sequences are SGHRS and YFSETQ. The V gene lost 0 bases and the J gene lost 8 bases, with 14 bases spanning the gap. This CDR3 is CASSLVTAGEGYTF. CDR3 bases: TGCGCCAGCAGCTTGGTTACAGCAGGGGAAGGCTACACCTTC.

The chain recombines TRBV7-9 with TRBJ1-2; no definite D call. The CDR3 consists of 14 residues. CDR1 and CDR2 from the germline V gene are SEHNR and FQNEAQ (reference sequence). The V end lost 5 bases, the J end lost 4 bases, and 14 bases lay between the germline ends. The CDR3, as DNA: TGTGCCAGCAGCCCGCTGTCAGCGGCCTATGGCTACACCTTC. This encodes CASSPLSAAYGYTF.

V gene TRBV6-5 combines with J gene TRBJ1-1; D not certain. The V and J ends lost 5 bases and 6 bases respectively, with 13 bases between them. The CDR3 totals 13 residues. Germline CDR1 MNHEY, CDR2 SVGAGI. CDR3 sequence reads: CASSPQGGAEAFF. CDR3 nucleotide sequence: TGTGCCAGCAGTCCCCAAGGAGGCGCTGAAGCTTTCTTT.

This chain links TRBV24-1 with TRBJ2-3; 7 positions match TRBD2. This CDR3 spans 15 amino acids. Trimming at V came to 3 bases and at J to 4 bases, leaving 6 bases not matched to a gene. Germline V gene data show CDR1 as KGHDR and CDR2 as SFDVKD. CDR3 loop: CATSDLVAGADTQYF. The CDR3 coding sequence is TGTGCCACCAGTGATCTAGTCGCGGGAGCAGATACGCAGTATTTT.

The chain joins TRBV27 to TRBJ1-2; 10 nucleotides align to TRBD1. Germline V gene sequence: CDR1 MNHEY, CDR2 SMNVEV (reference sequence). The CDR3 spans 14 residues. Trimming took 7 bases from V and 5 from J; bases not matched to a gene: 7. CDR3 DNA sequence: TGTGCCAGCAAGAGACAGGGGGCAATTTATGGCTACACCTTC. Translating it yields CASKRQGAIYGYTF.

CDR3 in DNA: TGTGCCAGCAGCTCTTTAAAGAACACCGGGGAGCTGTTTTTT. Amino acids: CASSSLKNTGELFF. The rearrangement links TRBV7-8 to TRBJ2-2; D not resolved. CDR1 SGHVS and CDR2 FQNEAQ come from the germline V gene. V was trimmed by 4 bases and J by 1 base, leaving 7 bases between them. The CDR3 is 14 amino acids.

The chain has TRBV19 and TRBJ1-1, with TRBD1 as a possible D gene (5 bases). V was clipped by 3 bases and J by 3 bases, with 14 bases between them. CDR3 length: 15 amino acids. Germline loops: CDR1 LNHDA, CDR2 SQIVND (reference sequence). The CDR3 DNA is TGTGCCAGTAGTATCCTGGCAGGGATATACACTGAAGCTTTCTTT. Encoded protein: CASSILAGIYTEAFF.

This chain uses TRBV7-8 with TRBJ2-5; possibly TRBD1 for D (6 bases). V shed 5 bases and J shed 5 bases, with 12 bases lying between them. The CDR3 is made up of 13 amino acids. The V gene's germline CDR1 is SGHVS and CDR2 FQNEAQ. The CDR3 coding sequence is TGTGCCAGCAGCGGATACAGGGTCGAGACCCAGTACTTC. Translating gives CASSGYRVETQYF.

This chain links TRBV6-5 with TRBJ2-5; D may be TRBD1 (6 bases). The V and J ends lost 3 bases and 5 bases respectively, with 16 bases between them. Per the germline V gene, CDR1 is MNHEY and CDR2 is SVGAGI. The CDR3 consists of 15 residues. The CDR3 spells CASSYDALTGETQYF. CDR3 sequence (DNA): TGTGCCAGCAGTTATGACGCCCTCACAGGGGAGACCCAGTACTTC.

This chain uses TRBV5-6 with TRBJ2-3; D possibly corresponds to TRBD1 (5 bases). The CDR3 length is 15 residues. Trimming pared 5 bases from V and 0 bases from J, leaving 13 bases between. CDR1 is SGHDT, CDR2 YYEEEE, per germline. The CDR3 DNA reads as TGTGCCAGCAGTAGTCGGAGACAGAGCACAGATACGCAGTATTTT. This gives the protein CASSSRRQSTDTQYF.

This clone appeared a few times. CDR3 sequence reads: CASSPRGGEGTGELFF. The CDR3 nucleotides read TGTGCCAGCAGCCCCCGGGGAGGGGAAGGCACCGGGGAGCTGTTTTTT. This sequence joins TRBV9 and TRBJ2-2, with TRBD2 matching 7 bases. This CDR3 has 16 amino acids. V shed 4 bases, J shed 4 bases, and the junction held 10 bases outside the gene matches. Germline V gene lookup returns CDR1 SGDLS and CDR2 YYNGEE.

This CDR3 reads CASSQYLGAGKETQYF. CDR3 in DNA: TGTGCCAGCAGCCAATACCTTGGGGCAGGGAAAGAGACCCAGTACTTC. The chain uses TRBV4-2 and TRBJ2-5, with a tentative D call TRBD1 (5 bases). The CDR3 is 16 amino acids. V was pared by 2 bases and J by 3 bases, with 16 bases between. The germline V gene encodes CDR1 LGHNA and CDR2 YNFKEQ.

The V gene is TRBV18, the J gene TRBJ2-1; D is perhaps TRBD1 (6 bases). The CDR3 contains 17 residues. Germline assignment: CDR1 KGHSH and CDR2 LQKENI. V dropped 2 bases and J dropped 0 bases, with 14 bases sitting between them. The CDR3 loop reads CASSPMPGASSYNEQFF. As DNA, the CDR3 is TGTGCCAGCTCACCAATGCCAGGGGCCAGCTCCTACAATGAGCAGTTCTTC.